Listed below are T cell receptor beta chains from one sample, sequenced in a study of early T cells in non-severe SARS-CoV-2 infection. TCRdb passed the 5' RACE reads through MiXCR, listing each CDR3 protein once. The profile shows more than 75,000 distinct CDR3 sequences, about 13% of them singletons. Material for sequencing was whole blood. These receptors came from an adult who was a healthcare worker with PCR-confirmed SARS-CoV-2 infection or an uninfected control (not recorded which). Both conserved end residues are part of each CDR3. The order of the fields is V gene, J gene, D gene, clone size, CDR3 protein, CDR3 DNA. The D gene is left open where the match is weak. Clone size is stated in some rows and not others, as once, few, many or a class when expanded.

V: TRBV6-5; J: TRBJ2-5; D: .; size: .; CDR3: CASRLTRQSQETQYF; DNA: TGTGCCAGCAGGCTAACCCGACAGTCCCAAGAGACCCAGTACTTC
V: TRBV11-2; J: TRBJ2-7; D: TRBD1; size: many; CDR3: CASSFTGTGTEQYF; DNA: TGTGCCAGCAGCTTCACCGGGACAGGGACCGAGCAGTACTTC
V: TRBV9; J: TRBJ2-2; D: .; size: few; CDR3: CASSVALGAGELFF; DNA: TGTGCCAGCAGCGTAGCTTTGGGGGCCGGGGAGCTGTTTTTT
V: TRBV15; J: TRBJ2-6; D: .; size: .; CDR3: CATSRTARSGANVLTF; DNA: TGTGCCACCAGCAGGACCGCTCGCTCTGGGGCCAACGTCCTGACTTTC
V: TRBV4-1; J: TRBJ2-7; D: .; size: many; CDR3: CASSQDGWGRPGEQYF; DNA: TGCGCCAGCAGCCAAGATGGGTGGGGCCGCCCCGGCGAGCAGTACTTC
V: TRBV5-4; J: TRBJ2-1; D: .; size: few; CDR3: CASSPGGYNEQFF; DNA: TGTGCCAGCAGCCCTGGTGGGTACAATGAGCAGTTCTTC
V: TRBV20-1; J: TRBJ2-7; D: .; size: many; CDR3: CSASVVYEQYF; DNA: TGCAGTGCTAGTGTCGTCTACGAGCAGTACTTC
V: TRBV2; J: TRBJ2-2; D: TRBD2; size: .; CDR3: CASSEAIAGGPGELFF; DNA: TGTGCCAGCAGTGAAGCGATAGCGGGAGGGCCCGGGGAGCTGTTTTTT
V: TRBV9; J: TRBJ2-1; D: TRBD1; size: .; CDR3: CASSVGGQGAYNEQFF; DNA: TGTGCCAGCAGCGTAGGCGGACAGGGGGCCTACAATGAGCAGTTCTTC
V: TRBV30; J: TRBJ2-7; D: .; size: few; CDR3: CAWGRPYEQYF; DNA: TGTGCCTGGGGTCGTCCCTACGAGCAGTACTTC
V: TRBV9; J: TRBJ2-3; D: TRBD2; size: .; CDR3: CASSEQRGLTDTQYF; DNA: TGTGCCAGCAGCGAGCAGCGGGGGTTGACAGATACGCAGTATTTT
V: TRBV7-9; J: TRBJ1-2; D: TRBD1; size: many; CDR3: CASSSKQGLTYYGYTF; DNA: TGTGCCAGCAGCTCGAAACAGGGGCTCACATACTATGGCTACACCTTC
V: TRBV29-1; J: TRBJ1-2; D: .; size: .; CDR3: CSVERGVSGYTF; DNA: TGCAGCGTTGAACGGGGGGTTAGTGGCTACACCTTC
V: TRBV10-2; J: TRBJ1-4; D: .; size: many; CDR3: CASTKQASNEKLFF; DNA: TGCGCCAGCACCAAACAGGCTTCTAATGAAAAACTGTTTTTT
V: TRBV20-1; J: TRBJ1-1; D: .; size: few; CDR3: CSAGREVTGNTEAFF; DNA: TGCAGTGCTGGAAGAGAGGTGACCGGGAACACTGAAGCTTTCTTT
V: TRBV6-6; J: TRBJ2-4; D: .; size: few; CDR3: CASSYSAGVAKNIQYF; DNA: TGTGCCAGCAGTTACTCGGCGGGTGTAGCCAAAAACATTCAGTACTTC
V: TRBV5-1; J: TRBJ2-6; D: .; size: few; CDR3: CASSPGAGANVLTF; DNA: TGCGCCAGCAGCCCAGGGGCTGGGGCCAACGTCCTGACTTTC
V: TRBV5-4; J: TRBJ2-7; D: TRBD1; size: few; CDR3: CASSLLTGNRLPREQYF; DNA: TGTGCCAGCAGCCTCCTGACAGGGAATCGCCTACCTCGTGAGCAGTACTTC
V: TRBV5-1; J: TRBJ2-7; D: TRBD1; size: .; CDR3: CASSSDRGFEQYF; DNA: TGCGCCAGCAGCTCCGACAGGGGGTTCGAGCAGTACTTC
V: TRBV12-3/TRBV12-4; J: TRBJ1-3; D: .; size: many; CDR3: CASSGSGNTIYF; DNA: TGTGCCAGCTCGGGTAGTGGAAACACCATATATTTT
V: TRBV4-2; J: TRBJ2-1; D: TRBD2; size: few; CDR3: CASSRERGGRRKEQFF; DNA: TGTGCCAGCAGCCGAGAACGGGGGGGCCGTCGAAAAGAGCAGTTCTTC
V: TRBV20-1; J: TRBJ2-2; D: .; size: many; CDR3: CSAGKGPRNPGELFF; DNA: TGCAGTGCCGGGAAGGGACCCAGAAACCCCGGGGAGCTGTTTTTT
V: TRBV11-3; J: TRBJ2-7; D: .; size: .; CDR3: CASSPQGSYEQYF; DNA: TGTGCCAGCAGCCCGCAGGGGTCCTACGAGCAGTACTTC
V: TRBV29-1; J: TRBJ1-4; D: .; size: few; CDR3: CSVAAGSEKLFF; DNA: TGCAGCGTTGCGGCAGGGAGCGAAAAACTGTTTTTT
V: TRBV3-1; J: TRBJ2-7; D: .; size: .; CDR3: CASSQVAQGEQYF; DNA: TGTGCCAGCAGCCAAGTCGCCCAGGGCGAGCAGTACTTC
V: TRBV18; J: TRBJ1-4; D: .; size: few; CDR3: CASSKDSNEKLFF; DNA: TGTGCCAGCTCAAAGGACAGTAATGAAAAACTGTTTTTT
V: TRBV3-1; J: TRBJ2-5; D: .; size: few; CDR3: CASSPYAGSSGETQYF; DNA: TGTGCCAGCAGCCCATACGCCGGTTCGTCGGGGGAGACCCAGTACTTC
V: TRBV11-3; J: TRBJ2-2; D: TRBD1; size: .; CDR3: CASSLAQGVNTGELFF; DNA: TGTGCCAGCAGCTTAGCACAGGGGGTGAACACCGGGGAGCTGTTTTTT
V: TRBV9; J: TRBJ2-7; D: .; size: .; CDR3: CASSATPSDSYEQYF; DNA: TGTGCCAGCAGCGCCACTCCTAGCGACTCCTACGAGCAGTACTTC
V: TRBV2; J: TRBJ1-5; D: .; size: many; CDR3: CASRLTGSNQPQHF; DNA: TGTGCCAGCAGGCTGACAGGTAGCAATCAGCCCCAGCATTTT
V: TRBV5-6; J: TRBJ2-1; D: TRBD2; size: .; CDR3: CASSRAGGSGEQFF; DNA: TGTGCCAGCAGCAGGGCGGGAGGCTCTGGTGAGCAGTTCTTC
V: TRBV3-1; J: TRBJ1-6; D: .; size: .; CDR3: CASSQGSSYNSPLHF; DNA: TGTGCCAGCAGCCAAGGCAGCTCCTATAATTCACCCCTCCACTTT
V: TRBV7-3; J: TRBJ2-1; D: TRBD2; size: .; CDR3: CASSFSGRGHEQFF; DNA: TGTGCCAGCAGCTTTAGCGGGAGGGGGCATGAGCAGTTCTTC
V: TRBV18; J: TRBJ2-7; D: .; size: .; CDR3: CASSPTAFSRSYEQYF; DNA: TGTGCCAGCTCACCAACAGCTTTCTCTCGCTCCTACGAGCAGTACTTC
V: TRBV6-1; J: TRBJ1-5; D: .; size: few; CDR3: CASRRDNQPQHF; DNA: TGTGCCAGCAGGAGGGACAATCAGCCCCAGCATTTT
V: TRBV12-3/TRBV12-4; J: TRBJ1-2; D: .; size: many; CDR3: CASSDSRGPGEGYTF; DNA: TGTGCCAGCAGCGACTCCCGGGGGCCAGGGGAGGGCTACACCTTC
V: TRBV12-3/TRBV12-4; J: TRBJ1-2; D: .; size: many; CDR3: CASSLGAYGYTF; DNA: TGTGCCAGCAGTTTAGGGGCCTATGGCTACACCTTC
V: TRBV29-1; J: TRBJ1-1; D: .; size: .; CDR3: CSADRAGTMPEAFF; DNA: TGCAGCGCCGACCGGGCCGGGACCATGCCTGAAGCTTTCTTT
V: TRBV3-1; J: TRBJ1-1; D: .; size: .; CDR3: CASSQPPERAEAFF; DNA: TGTGCCAGCAGCCAACCCCCCGAGAGGGCTGAAGCTTTCTTT
V: TRBV5-1; J: TRBJ2-7; D: .; size: many; CDR3: CASSLVGSYEQYF; DNA: TGCGCCAGCAGCTTGGTAGGTTCCTACGAGCAGTACTTC
V: TRBV20-1; J: TRBJ1-1; D: TRBD1; size: many; CDR3: CSARNPTGSNTEAFF; DNA: TGCAGTGCTAGGAATCCGACAGGGTCGAACACTGAAGCTTTCTTT
V: TRBV7-9; J: TRBJ1-2; D: .; size: .; CDR3: CASSLEVTGYGYTF; DNA: TGTGCCAGCAGCTTAGAAGTAACTGGCTATGGCTACACCTTC
V: TRBV5-1; J: TRBJ2-1; D: .; size: .; CDR3: CASSLDYKNNEQFF; DNA: TGCGCCAGCAGCTTGGATTACAAGAACAATGAGCAGTTCTTC
V: TRBV6-5; J: TRBJ1-4; D: .; size: .; CDR3: CASSFEQFSNEKLFF; DNA: TGTGCCAGCAGTTTCGAACAGTTCTCTAATGAAAAACTGTTTTTT
V: TRBV7-9; J: TRBJ1-1; D: .; size: many; CDR3: CASSWRENTEAFF; DNA: TGTGCCAGCAGCTGGAGGGAGAACACTGAAGCTTTCTTT
V: TRBV12-3/TRBV12-4; J: TRBJ2-1; D: TRBD2; size: .; CDR3: CASSSGTSSYNEQFF; DNA: TGTGCCAGCAGTTCCGGGACTAGCTCCTACAATGAGCAGTTCTTC
V: TRBV2; J: TRBJ2-3; D: .; size: few; CDR3: CASSGDFHTQYF; DNA: TGTGCCAGCAGTGGGGACTTCCATACGCAGTATTTT
V: TRBV4-2; J: TRBJ1-1; D: .; size: few; CDR3: CASTKAAEAFF; DNA: TGTGCCAGCACGAAAGCGGCTGAAGCTTTCTTT
V: TRBV3-1; J: TRBJ2-7; D: .; size: .; CDR3: CASSLYGTSYEQYF; DNA: TGTGCCAGCAGCCTTTACGGAACCTCCTACGAGCAGTACTTC
V: TRBV7-2; J: TRBJ2-3; D: TRBD1; size: .; CDR3: CASSHSGTGGRDTQYF; DNA: TGTGCCAGCAGCCACTCCGGGACAGGGGGCCGGGATACGCAGTATTTT
V: TRBV4-2; J: TRBJ2-5; D: .; size: .; CDR3: CASSLNWQETQYF; DNA: TGTGCCAGCAGCCTAAACTGGCAAGAGACCCAGTACTTC
V: TRBV2; J: TRBJ2-2; D: .; size: .; CDR3: CASSDKGPTGELFF; DNA: TGTGCCAGCAGTGATAAGGGGCCCACCGGGGAGCTGTTTTTT
V: TRBV19; J: TRBJ2-3; D: .; size: many; CDR3: CASSSGPSTDTQYF; DNA: TGTGCCAGTAGCAGTGGACCTAGCACAGATACGCAGTATTTT
V: TRBV5-1; J: TRBJ2-3; D: .; size: .; CDR3: CASSPGTFVTDTQYF; DNA: TGCGCCAGCAGTCCAGGGACTTTTGTCACAGATACGCAGTATTTT
V: TRBV7-9; J: TRBJ2-3; D: .; size: .; CDR3: CASSLQQSDTQYF; DNA: TGTGCCAGCAGCTTACAGCAAAGTGATACGCAGTATTTT